This T cell receptor (beta chain) was profiled in a study of T cell responses to AZD1222 COVID-19 vaccine. Libraries were prepared by immunoSEQ multiplex PCR; TCRdb keeps only in-frame clonotypes and omits some of them. In the table there are over 85,000 clones, about nine tenths of which are singletons. Germline CDR1 and CDR2: SGDLS and YYNGEE. V was cut by 0 bases and J by 7 bases, with 17 bases left in between. The CDR3 extends over 15 amino acids. Regarding the study as a whole: Rises in breadth and depth of Spike-specific TCRs came after two AZD1222 doses. Nearly half of the spike-specific TCRs reportedly recognize variant regions that carry no mutations. White British donors predominated, females outnumbered males, and clonal diversity was possibly underestimated. Distributed over spike, vaccine-associated CD4 TCRs predominated at 160-218 and 743-854.

For this clone: Its cognate antigen is unknown.

This material consisted of peripheral blood, taken on day 0 of AZD1222 vaccination. The receptor was derived from an adult in good health. The chain is built from TRBV9 and TRBJ2-7; D possibly corresponds to TRBD2 (5 bases). CDR3 residues: CASSVEAYESGEQYF. In DNA, the CDR3 is TGTGCCAGCAGCGTAGAGGCCTACGAGTCGGGGGAGCAGTACTTC. Drawing the rest from reference TRBV9 and TRBJ2-7, the complete variable domain is DSGVTQTPKHLITATGQRVTLRCSPRSGDLSVYWYQQSLDQGLQFLIQYYNGEERAKGNILERFSAQQFPDLHSELNLSSLELGDSALYFCASSVEAYESGEQYFGPGTRLTVT.